The 9 T cell receptor beta chains in this list originate from one sample, sequenced in a study of OX40 agonist ivuxolimab in advanced cancers. Only in-frame clones appear in the TCRdb table, and some are missing; sequencing was by immunoSEQ multiplex PCR. The repertoire consists of 70,000 to 85,000 clones, with roughly nine tenths occurring once and the leading ten covering approximately 1.4%. The material sequenced was CD4+ or CD8+ T cells sorted from blood, taken in a trial of the OX40 agonist ivuxolimab. These receptors came from an adult with an advanced solid tumor such as melanoma, head and neck, liver or kidney cancer.

The J gene is TRBJ2-1, the V gene TRBV10-1; TRBD2 aligns across 8 bases. Germline V gives CDR1 WNHNN, CDR2 SYGVQD (reference sequence). Trimming took 6 bases from V and 6 from J; bases not matched to a gene: 4. The CDR3 extends over 13 amino acids. Here the CDR3 DNA reads TGCGCCAGCAGCGGGACTAGACTCAATGAGCAGTTCTTC. This gives the protein CASSGTRLNEQFF.

The chain is built from TRBV5-1 and TRBJ2-3, with TRBD1 matching over 7 bases. From germline, CDR1 is SGHRS and CDR2 YFSETQ. Trimming took 3 bases from V and 0 from J; bases not matched to a gene: 10. The CDR3 sequence is 17 residues long. This CDR3 is CASSSPGQAISTDTQYF. CDR3 coding DNA: TGCGCCAGCAGCTCCCCCGGACAGGCGATTAGCACAGATACGCAGTATTTT. The full variable domain, in which reference TRBV5-1 and TRBJ2-3 provide the parts outside the CDR3, is KAGVTQTPRYLIKTRGQQVTLSCSPISGHRSVSWYQQTPGQGLQFLFEYFSETQRNKGNFPGRFSGRQFSNSRSEMNVSTLELGDSALYLCASSSPGQAISTDTQYFGPGTRLTVL.

In the case of this clone: The sample holds other DNA sequences that translate to the same CDR3. This chain links TRBV5-4 with TRBJ1-2; the D gene is possibly TRBD1 (5 bases). This CDR3 spans 14 amino acids. V gave up 2 bases and J gave up 0 bases, with 8 bases separating them. The germline gives CDR1 SGHNT, CDR2 YYREEE (reference sequence). The CDR3 sequence is CASSLRGANYGYTF. CDR3 coding DNA: TGTGCCAGCAGCTTACGGGGGGCTAACTATGGCTACACCTTC. The full variable domain, in which reference TRBV5-4 and TRBJ1-2 provide the parts outside the CDR3, is ETGVTQSPTHLIKTRGQQVTLRCSSQSGHNTVSWYQQALGQGPQFIFQYYREEENGRGNFPPRFSGLQFPNYSSELNVNALELDDSALYLCASSLRGANYGYTFGSGTRLTVV.

This chain joins TRBV10-3 and TRBJ2-4; D ambiguous. With 0 bases removed from V and 0 bases from J, the gap between germline ends came to 12 bases. The CDR3 spans 17 residues. In germline, CDR1 is ENHRY, CDR2 SYGVKD. The CDR3 DNA follows: TGTGCCATCAGTGAGTCGGGCAGCCTTTTAGCCAAAAACATTCAGTACTTC. This encodes CAISESGSLLAKNIQYF.

The chain joins TRBV10-3 to TRBJ2-2, with D perhaps TRBD1 or TRBD2 (5 bases each). The germline V gene has CDR1 ENHRY and CDR2 SYGVKD. The CDR3 loop spans 16 amino acids. V dropped 6 bases and J dropped 0 bases, with 14 bases sitting between them. This CDR3 reads CAIRNEGFSNTGELFF. Written as DNA, the CDR3 is TGTGCCATCAGAAACGAGGGGTTTTCGAACACCGGGGAGCTGTTTTTT.

The rearrangement uses TRBV9 and TRBJ1-1, with D possibly being TRBD1 (5 bases). Germline values: CDR1 SGDLS, CDR2 YYNGEE. This CDR3 comprises 14 residues. V was clipped by 0 bases and J by 4 bases, with 10 bases between them. In DNA, the CDR3 is TGTGCCAGCAGCGTAGTTGGACAATCCACTGAAGCTTTCTTT. Protein sequence: CASSVVGQSTEAFF.

V gene TRBV5-4 combines with J gene TRBJ1-2, with 9 bases fitting TRBD1. The CDR3 is 17 residues long. V trimming: 2 bases; J trimming: 2 bases; junction bases outside the gene matches: 10. Germline CDR1 reads SGHNT; CDR2 reads YYREEE (reference sequence). Here the CDR3 reads CASSLQGASSRNYGYTF. CDR3 sequence (DNA): TGTGCCAGCAGCTTACAGGGGGCCTCCTCACGAAACTATGGCTACACCTTC.

This chain joins TRBV30 and TRBJ1-5, with D maybe TRBD1 (6 bases). Germline V gene data show CDR1 as GTSNPN and CDR2 as SVGIG (reference sequence). The CDR3 totals 15 residues. V was clipped by 1 base and J by 0 bases, with 10 bases between them. The CDR3 reads CAWSGGQFSNQPQHF. CDR3 coding DNA: TGTGCCTGGAGTGGTGGACAGTTTAGCAATCAGCCCCAGCATTTT. The full variable domain, rest sourced from reference TRBV30 and TRBJ1-5, is SQTIHQWPATLVQPVGSPLSLECTVEGTSNPNLYWYRQAAGRGLQLLFYSVGIGQISSEVPQNLSASRPQDRQFILSSKKLLLSDSGFYLCAWSGGQFSNQPQHFGDGTRLSIL.

The chain combines TRBV7-2 with TRBJ1-4, with TRBD1 identical over 8 bases. Germline CDR1 is SGHTA and CDR2 is FQGNSA. J was trimmed by 0 bases and V by 5 bases; bases with no gene match: 2. CDR3 length equals 15 residues. The CDR3 coding sequence is TGTGCCAGCAGCCTGACAGGGGCAACTAATGAAAAACTGTTTTTT. Protein product: CASSLTGATNEKLFF. Full variable domain (remainder filled in from reference TRBV7-2 and TRBJ1-4): GAGVSQSPSNKVTEKGKDVELRCDPISGHTALYWYRQSLGQGLEFLIYFQGNSAPDKSGLPSDRFSAERTGGSVSTLTIQRTQQEDSAVYLCASSLTGATNEKLFFGSGTQLSVL.